This T cell receptor beta chain appears in the sequencing data of a study of control samples from healthy donors and cancer patients. Libraries were prepared by immunoSEQ multiplex PCR; TCRdb keeps only in-frame clonotypes and omits some of them. The sample lists around 170,000 clones; around 90% were seen once. Germline V gives CDR1 MGHRA, CDR2 YSYEKL. CDR3 length equals 12 residues. Trimming shortened V by 1 base and J by 7 bases, and 7 bases separated the two germline ends. Sequenced sample: blood. The rearrangement joins TRBV4-1 to TRBJ1-2, with unresolved D. The sequence was obtained from a woman aged 50 to 65 in good health. In nucleotides, the CDR3 is TGCGCCAGCAGCCAAGGGAGTTTTGGCTACACCTTC. This gives the protein CASSQGSFGYTF.